What follows are 29 T cell receptor beta chains derived from one specimen sequenced in a study of T-cell reconstitution after alpha-beta-depleted transplantation in children. The authors prepared the TCRbeta library with unique molecular identifiers. A single record per CDR3 protein comes from TCRdb applying MiXCR to the PCR reads. The sample shows about half a million distinct CDR3 sequences, approximately 13% of them seen only once. The sequenced sample was PBMCs from the stem cell graft donor, obtained from the stem cell graft. These receptors were taken from a human donor who donated a stem cell graft to a child with combined immunodeficiency.

V usage is TRBV6-5 and J usage is TRBJ2-7; 9 positions match TRBD2. The J segment lost 3 bases and the V segment lost 1 base, leaving 4 bases of the junction unmatched. Germline V gives CDR1 MNHEY, CDR2 SVGAGI. This CDR3 spans 15 amino acids. The chain's CDR3 is CASSYWLAGYYEQYF. The CDR3 coding sequence is TGTGCCAGCAGTTACTGGCTAGCGGGGTACTACGAGCAGTACTTC.

This clonotype was found many times. Written as DNA, the CDR3 is TGCAGTGCTAGAGACAACAGGGGAGGCAATCAGCCCCAGCATTTT. Translated: CSARDNRGGNQPQHF. The chain is built from TRBV20-1 and TRBJ1-5, with 7 nucleotides matching TRBD1. Germline V gene sequence: CDR1 DFQATT, CDR2 SNEGSKA (reference sequence). The CDR3 totals 15 residues. J gave up 2 bases and V 0 bases, and 4 bases lay outside the gene matches.

In DNA, the CDR3 is TGCGCCAGCAGCTCCACTAGCGGGAGATTCTACGAGCAGTACTTC. Translating gives CASSSTSGRFYEQYF. The chain combines TRBV5-1 with TRBJ2-7; 11 bases are a match to TRBD2. The CDR3 sequence is 15 residues long. Trimming cost V 3 bases and J 3 bases; bases outside gene matches: 5. Per germline, CDR1 SGHRS and CDR2 YFSETQ. Variable domain in full (rest from reference TRBV5-1 and TRBJ2-7): KAGVTQTPRYLIKTRGQQVTLSCSPISGHRSVSWYQQTPGQGLQFLFEYFSETQRNKGNFPGRFSGRQFSNSRSEMNVSTLELGDSALYLCASSSTSGRFYEQYFGPGTRLTVT.

The V gene is TRBV10-3, the J gene TRBJ1-2; TRBD1 might be the D (5 bases). Germline CDR1 and CDR2: ENHRY and SYGVKD. V lost 5 bases to trimming and J lost 2 bases, with 15 bases between them. The CDR3 has 15 residues. The CDR3 here is CAISSPGNGNYGYTF. The CDR3 nucleotides read TGTGCCATCAGTTCGCCAGGGAATGGGAACTATGGCTACACCTTC.

The CDR3 DNA reads TGTGCCACAAACGACAGAAGCACAGATACGCAGTATTTT. Protein: CATNDRSTDTQYF. V gene TRBV4-2 combines with J gene TRBJ2-3; perhaps TRBD1 as D (5 bases). Germline assignment: CDR1 LGHNA and CDR2 YNFKEQ. This CDR3 comprises 13 residues. With 10 bases removed from V and 0 bases from J, the gap between germline ends came to 11 bases.

A few counts support this clonotype. This chain joins TRBV7-9 and TRBJ2-7; TRBD1 matches at 12 bases. Unmatched junction bases numbered 8, after V lost 5 bases and J lost 0 bases. The CDR3 is 17 amino acids. The germline V gene encodes CDR1 SEHNR and CDR2 FQNEAQ (reference sequence). CDR3 protein: CASSGGTGGTSSYEQYF. The CDR3 region has the DNA TGTGCCAGCAGCGGCGGGACAGGGGGCACTAGCTCCTACGAGCAGTACTTC.

This clonotype has more than one count but fewer than ten. The chain combines TRBV6-5 with TRBJ1-5; maybe TRBD1 (6 bases). V was pared by 5 bases and J by 7 bases, with 15 bases between. Per the germline V gene, CDR1 is MNHEY and CDR2 is SVGAGI. There are 14 residues in the CDR3. CDR3: CASSIQGSEQPQHF. Written as DNA, the CDR3 is TGTGCCAGCAGTATACAGGGCTCGGAACAGCCCCAGCATTTT.

V gene TRBV12-3 or TRBV12-4 combines with J gene TRBJ2-3; TRBD1 might be the D (6 bases). There are 15 residues in the CDR3. Trimming stripped 7 bases from V and 3 bases from J, with 17 bases between. The CDR3 loop reads CASTRGGSTTDTQYF. The CDR3, as DNA: TGTGCCAGCACCAGAGGGGGTAGTACGACAGATACGCAGTATTTT.

This chain connects TRBV12-3 or TRBV12-4 to TRBJ2-7; 10 bases are a match to TRBD1. The CDR3 runs 15 residues. Losses at the gene ends were 5 bases for V and 0 bases for J; bases not matched to a gene: 4. The CDR3 sequence is CASSPGQGFSYEQYF. In DNA, the CDR3 is TGTGCCAGCAGTCCGGGACAGGGGTTCTCCTACGAGCAGTACTTC.

In this sample, this clonotype turned up many times. The chain combines TRBV12-3 or TRBV12-4 with TRBJ2-7, with 10 positions matching TRBD2. Trimming took 5 bases from V and 0 from J; bases not matched to a gene: 4. The CDR3 is 15 residues long. The CDR3 loop reads CASSGTSGNSYEQYF. As DNA, the CDR3 is TGTGCCAGCAGTGGAACTAGCGGGAACTCCTACGAGCAGTACTTC.

This clonotype was seen a handful of times. J is TRBJ1-1 and V is TRBV2; possibly TRBD1 for D (6 bases). The CDR3 spans 14 residues. Germline assignment: CDR1 SNHLY and CDR2 FYNNEI. V was clipped by 4 bases and J by 5 bases, with 14 bases between them. The CDR3 DNA is TGTGCCAGCAGTGTCCACAGGGATCTAACTGAAGCTTTCTTT. This gives the protein CASSVHRDLTEAFF.

This rearrangement joins TRBV12-3 or TRBV12-4 to TRBJ2-7; D is uncertain. Trimming removed 2 bases from V and 5 bases from J, with 7 bases in between. The CDR3 totals 12 residues. The CDR3 DNA reads as TGTGCCAGCAGTTTATTCATTAACGAGCAGTACTTC. Its translation is CASSLFINEQYF.

The V and J genes are TRBV4-2 and TRBJ2-7; D ambiguous. V was trimmed by 0 bases and J by 3 bases, leaving 24 bases between them. CDR1 is LGHNA, CDR2 YNFKEQ, per germline. The length of the CDR3 is 19 residues. CDR3 in DNA: TGTGCCAGCAGCCAAGAACGATCAGGTGTCGAAAAGAGAGGCTACGAGCAGTACTTC. Protein: CASSQERSGVEKRGYEQYF.

The rearrangement links TRBV18 to TRBJ2-2; D is ambiguous. Trimming left V 5 bases short and J 3 bases short, with 10 bases between. Germline assignment: CDR1 KGHSH and CDR2 LQKENI. This CDR3 has 14 amino acids. For the CDR3, the DNA is TGTGCCAGCTCAATACAGAGTTACACCGGGGAGCTGTTTTTT. Protein: CASSIQSYTGELFF.

This clonotype was counted many times. V gene TRBV6-1 combines with J gene TRBJ2-1, with 9 bases matching TRBD2. Trimming at V came to 7 bases and at J to 0 bases, leaving 4 bases not matched to a gene. Germline loops: CDR1 MNHNS, CDR2 SASEGT. The CDR3 sequence is 15 residues long. The CDR3 reads CASTLSGSSYNEQFF. The CDR3 nucleotides read TGTGCCAGCACCCTTAGCGGGAGCTCCTACAATGAGCAGTTCTTC.

This clonotype showed up just a few times. The J gene is TRBJ1-6, the V gene TRBV10-3; D unresolved. Looked up from germline, CDR1 is ENHRY and CDR2 is SYGVKD. This CDR3 comprises 14 residues. V lost 4 bases and J 7 bases, leaving 11 bases between the germline ends. The CDR3 sequence is CAISVERSNSPLHF. The CDR3 coding sequence is TGTGCCATCAGTGTGGAACGGAGCAATTCACCCCTCCACTTT.

The chain uses TRBV28 and TRBJ2-7; 9 bases align to TRBD1. Germline CDR1 MDHEN, CDR2 SYDVKM. After removal of 10 bases from V and 2 bases from J, the junction contained 6 bases not matched to a gene. CDR3 size: 13 residues. CDR3 bases: TGTGCCACTTCCGGGACAGGGCCCTACGAGCAGTACTTC. Translation gives CATSGTGPYEQYF. Filled out from reference TRBV28 and TRBJ2-7, the complete variable domain reads DVKVTQSSRYLVKRTGEKVFLECVQDMDHENMFWYRQDPGLGLRLIYFSYDVKMKEKGDIPEGYSVSREKKERFSLILESASTNQTSMYLCATSGTGPYEQYFGPGTRLTVT.

V gene TRBV2 combines with J gene TRBJ1-4; the D is unclear. Germline V gene lookup returns CDR1 SNHLY and CDR2 FYNNEI. This CDR3 region has 10 residues. With 7 bases removed from V and 6 bases from J, the gap between germline ends came to 3 bases. The CDR3 loop is CASKDEKLFF. The CDR3 coding sequence is TGTGCCAGCAAAGATGAAAAACTGTTTTTT.

This chain uses TRBV29-1 with TRBJ2-4, with TRBD2 as a possible D gene (6 bases). The germline V gene has CDR1 SQVTM and CDR2 ANQGSEA. Trimming stripped 3 bases from V and 6 bases from J, with 12 bases between. The CDR3 totals 13 residues. The CDR3 bases are TGCAGCGTTGAGGCGGGGTCCAGAAACATTCAGTACTTC. Its protein is CSVEAGSRNIQYF.

The table lists this clonotype with many counts. The gene calls are TRBV7-9 and TRBJ2-5, with a possible D match to TRBD2 (6 bases). This CDR3 region has 15 residues. CDR1 SEHNR and CDR2 FQNEAQ come from the germline V gene (reference sequence). Trimming shortened V by 3 bases and J by 3 bases, and 14 bases separated the two germline ends. CDR3 amino acids: CASSFYPPSEETQYF. The CDR3 DNA reads TGTGCCAGCAGCTTCTACCCACCTAGCGAAGAGACCCAGTACTTC.

This clonotype was detected a few times. This rearrangement joins TRBV29-1 to TRBJ2-7; 12 bases are shared with TRBD1. In germline, CDR1 is SQVTM, CDR2 ANQGSEA. With 4 bases clipped from V and 5 bases from J, the junction kept 9 bases outside the gene matches. This CDR3 is 15 amino acids long. CDR3 residues: CSVGRSGTGGNEQYF. CDR3 DNA sequence: TGCAGCGTTGGACGGTCCGGGACAGGGGGCAACGAGCAGTACTTC.

The V call is TRBV21-1, the J call TRBJ2-7; TRBD2, the table's D call, was not compared with the DNA. TRBV21-1 is a pseudogene locus. The CDR3 has 20 amino acids. This CDR3 reads CASSKGLHLAGTRPTYEQYF. CDR3 in DNA: TGTGCCAGCAGCAAGGGACTTCACCTAGCGGGGACCCGGCCTACCTACGAGCAGTACTTC.

Many counts were recorded for this clonotype. The rearrangement joins TRBV10-3 to TRBJ1-2; D perhaps matches TRBD1 (5 bases). Germline values: CDR1 ENHRY, CDR2 SYGVKD. Trimming removed 7 bases at V and 3 bases at J, with 12 bases between. The CDR3 has 13 amino acids. The CDR3 DNA reads as TGTGCCATCACCGCTCAGGGCGACTATGGCTACACCTTC. Its protein product is CAITAQGDYGYTF.

V and J are TRBV20-1 and TRBJ2-4; TRBD2 matches 12 bases. CDR1 is DFQATT and CDR2 is SNEGSKA in the germline V gene (reference sequence). Trimming cost V 2 bases and J 1 base; bases outside gene matches: 12. The CDR3 consists of 19 residues. CDR3 protein: CSARSRLAGAPGAKNIQYF. The CDR3 region has the DNA TGCAGTGCTAGATCCAGACTAGCGGGGGCCCCTGGGGCCAAAAACATTCAGTACTTC.

In this sample, this clonotype turned up a few times. The CDR3 here is CATRQGGSYNEQFF. CDR3 sequence (DNA): TGTGCCACCAGACAGGGGGGCTCCTACAATGAGCAGTTCTTC. The chain joins TRBV7-2 to TRBJ2-1; 9 nucleotides match TRBD1. CDR1 SGHTA and CDR2 FQGNSA come from the germline V gene. The CDR3 totals 14 residues. V was pared by 10 bases and J by 0 bases, with 4 bases of the junction left unmatched.

This sequence joins TRBV5-6 and TRBJ2-6; the D call may be TRBD1 or TRBD2 (6 bases each). This CDR3 has 18 residues. Trimming stripped 4 bases from V and 2 bases from J, with 19 bases between. Per germline, CDR1 SGHDT and CDR2 YYEEEE. In DNA, the CDR3 is TGTGCCAGCAGCACAGGGCGACTAGGCGGACCTGGGGCCAACGTCCTGACTTTC. Its translation: CASSTGRLGGPGANVLTF.

This clonotype was picked up many times. The chain uses TRBV7-9 and TRBJ2-3; 7 nucleotides align to TRBD1. This CDR3 comprises 16 residues. V was clipped by 2 bases and J by 7 bases; unmatched bases: 12. In germline, CDR1 is SEHNR, CDR2 FQNEAQ (reference sequence). The chain's CDR3 is CASSLNTGAAINTQYF. CDR3 sequence (DNA): TGTGCCAGCAGCTTAAATACAGGGGCCGCGATTAATACGCAGTATTTT.

This clonotype was seen ten or more times. The rearrangement uses TRBV25-1 and TRBJ2-1, with D perhaps assigned TRBD1 or TRBD2 (6 bases each). In germline, CDR1 is MGHDK, CDR2 SYGVNS. This CDR3 comprises 14 residues. V gave up 6 bases and J gave up 0 bases, with 9 bases separating them. For the CDR3, the DNA is TGTGCCAGCAGCGGAGGGGGCTCCTACAATGAGCAGTTCTTC. This encodes CASSGGGSYNEQFF.

In its sample, this clonotype was seen a few times. J is TRBJ1-1 and V is TRBV7-2; D unresolved. This CDR3 comprises 12 residues. Germline V lookup: CDR1 SGHTA, CDR2 FQGNSA. Deletions cut 2 bases from V and 5 bases from J, with 6 bases between. The CDR3 nucleotides read TGTGCCAGCAGCTTATGGAAAACTGAAGCTTTCTTT. Translation gives CASSLWKTEAFF.